The TCR beta chain under discussion was sequenced for a study of T cell changes during pregnancy in multiple sclerosis (dated by TCRdb to the late 2010s). For the study in its entirety: The study examined how the T cell repertoire changed over the course of pregnancy in women with multiple sclerosis.

The CDR3 contains 15 residues, cysteine and phenylalanine counted. Only the CDR3 DNA is retained, 45 bases long and in frame from the first base. V drops 0 bases and J drops 0 bases, leaving 3 bases in between. The CDR1 and CDR2 encoded by the germline V gene are LGHNA and YSLEER. Library method: the immunoSEQ multiplex PCR assay. TCRdb mirrors the immuneACCESS table, restricted to in-frame sequences. Some clones are absent from its copies; in checked studies, under half trace to an unresolved V gene, and the reason for the others is unknown. The sample contains tens of thousands of clones, 89% of them found a single time. The top ten clones comprise 6% to 8% of the sample. Worth noting for this clone: This clone's antigen is unknown. Per-base qualities were not stored, and no clone one base away is much larger.

The sequence joins TRBV4-3 to TRBJ2-6, with the D gene uncertain. This TCR was sampled from a female donor with multiple sclerosis, enrolled in a pregnancy study. The sample here was CD8+ T cells from peripheral blood mononuclear cells, taken in the second trimester of pregnancy. The DNA sequence is given as TGCGCCAGCAGCCAAGACCGCTCTGGGGCCAACGTCCTGACTTTC. This encodes CASSQDRSGANVLTF.